Shown below are 22 T cell receptor beta chains from a single sample sequenced in a study of blood T cell repertoires in COVID-19. Data came from immunoSEQ multiplex PCR; TCRdb stores just in-frame clones and leaves some out. The data hold a few hundred thousand clones, with roughly 89% observed a single time. Sequenced: peripheral blood. The receptors stem from a woman between 35 and 50 years old who had recovered from COVID-19.

The chain carries TRBV30 and TRBJ2-2; D is possibly TRBD1 (6 bases). Germline V CDR1 and CDR2: GTSNPN, SVGIG (reference sequence). The CDR3 has 12 amino acids. V lost 5 bases, J lost 3 bases, and 7 bases lay in between. Here the CDR3 reads CAWGGYTGELFF. Here the CDR3 DNA reads TGTGCCTGGGGGGGCTACACCGGGGAGCTGTTTTTT.

This rearrangement joins TRBV5-1 to TRBJ2-5; D is unclear. This CDR3 is built from 13 residues. Trimming pared 0 bases from V and 4 bases from J, leaving 7 bases between. From germline, CDR1 is SGHRS and CDR2 YFSETQ. DNA of the CDR3: TGCGCCAGCAGCTTGGGCCCGCGAGAGACCCAGTACTTC. The encoded protein is CASSLGPRETQYF.

This clone was counted a single time. V is TRBV7-2 and J is TRBJ2-2, with TRBD2 matching 14 bases. CDR3 length equals 17 residues. The germline V gene encodes CDR1 SGHTA and CDR2 FQGNSA. Germline trimming cut 5 bases from V and 5 bases from J; bases unmatched to any gene: 7. CDR3 sequence reads: CASSAAGTSGGTGELFF. The CDR3 region has the DNA TGTGCCAGCAGCGCTGCCGGGACTAGCGGGGGAACCGGGGAGCTGTTTTTT.

The chain combines TRBV5-1 with TRBJ2-7; tentative D call: TRBD2 (5 bases). Trimming cost V 0 bases and J 2 bases, with 12 bases left between them. The germline gives CDR1 SGHRS, CDR2 YFSETQ. CDR3 length: 15 amino acids. In DNA form, the CDR3 reads TGCGCCAGCAGCTTGGCCGGGAACGGAGCCTACGAGCAGTACTTC. It encodes CASSLAGNGAYEQYF.

In this sample, this clone turned up a few times. This rearrangement joins TRBV28 to TRBJ1-2, with D unresolved. Germline CDR1 is MDHEN and CDR2 is SYDVKM. This CDR3 comprises 11 residues. The CDR3 is CAGRTNYGYTF. The CDR3 DNA is TGTGCGGGCAGAACTAACTATGGCTACACCTTC.

This clone came up a few times. The V call is TRBV18, the J call TRBJ1-1; perhaps TRBD1 as D (5 bases). V gave up 2 bases and J gave up 6 bases, with 16 bases separating them. The CDR3 is 15 residues long. Germline V gene sequence: CDR1 KGHSH, CDR2 LQKENI. CDR3 sequence reads: CASSPISGRYAEAFF. The CDR3, as DNA: TGTGCCAGCTCACCAATTTCAGGGAGGTACGCTGAAGCTTTCTTT.

V usage is TRBV6-2 or TRBV6-3 and J usage is TRBJ2-5, with a weak D call TRBD1 (5 bases). Germline loops: CDR1 MNHEY, CDR2 SVGEGT. V was shortened by 1 base and J by 4 bases, with 13 bases between the two germline ends. The CDR3 runs to 15 residues. Here the CDR3 reads CASSYLGVSGETQYF. Here the CDR3 DNA reads TGTGCCAGCAGTTACTTAGGGGTCTCCGGAGAGACCCAGTACTTC.

This chain links TRBV29-1 with TRBJ2-3; TRBD1 matches at 12 bases. This CDR3 spans 15 amino acids. The V gene end was trimmed by 4 bases and the J gene end by 4 bases; junction bases not matched to a gene: 6. CDR1 is SQVTM, CDR2 ANQGSEA, per germline. DNA of the CDR3: TGCAGCGTTGTTTTGGGGACAGGGGGCCCAGATACGCAGTATTTT. Encoded protein: CSVVLGTGGPDTQYF.

The chain links TRBV2 to TRBJ2-2; no firm D call. The CDR3 runs to 14 residues. CDR1 and CDR2 from the germline V gene are SNHLY and FYNNEI. The V gene lost 7 bases and the J gene lost 0 bases, with 9 bases spanning the gap. The DNA for the CDR3 is TGTGCCAGCATTGGCAGGTCGAACACCGGGGAGCTGTTTTTT. Protein product: CASIGRSNTGELFF.

The V and J genes are TRBV4-1 and TRBJ2-1; TRBD2 matches 13 bases. V lost 4 bases, J lost 4 bases, and 13 bases stayed unmatched. Per germline, CDR1 MGHRA and CDR2 YSYEKL. This CDR3 is built from 19 residues. The CDR3 protein is CASSPHPPGTSGEYNEQFF. For the CDR3, the DNA is TGCGCCAGCAGCCCACACCCCCCCGGGACTAGCGGGGAATACAATGAGCAGTTCTTC.

The chain employs TRBV28 and TRBJ2-7, with 14 bases fitting TRBD2. The CDR3 has 16 amino acids. Germline CDR1 and CDR2: MDHEN and SYDVKM. Losses at the gene ends were 5 bases for V and 4 bases for J; bases not matched to a gene: 7. In DNA form, the CDR3 reads TGTGCCAGCAGTACGGGGACTAGCGGGAGTGTGTACGAGCAGTACTTC. Encoded protein: CASSTGTSGSVYEQYF.

V gene TRBV11-2 combines with J gene TRBJ2-7; 11 bases map to TRBD2. The CDR3 loop spans 16 amino acids. The junction had 11 bases not matched to a gene; V was cut back by 3 bases and J by 7 bases. Germline V gives CDR1 SGHAT, CDR2 FQNNGV. CDR3 amino acids: CASSFNLAGGTGEQYF. The CDR3 coding sequence is TGTGCCAGCAGCTTCAATTTAGCGGGAGGGACGGGGGAGCAGTACTTC.

This sequence joins TRBV18 and TRBJ2-5, with 13 bases aligning to TRBD2. The CDR3 is 17 amino acids. Germline V gene data show CDR1 as KGHSH and CDR2 as LQKENI. V lost 2 bases and J lost 2; bases outside the gene matches: 5. This CDR3 reads CASSPSRLAGGQETQYF. The CDR3 nucleotides read TGTGCCAGCTCACCATCAAGACTAGCGGGAGGTCAAGAGACCCAGTACTTC.

The chain employs TRBV5-8 and TRBJ1-1, with 7 bases matching TRBD1. The CDR3 contains 13 residues. With V trimmed by 3 bases and J by 7 bases, 6 bases remained unmatched. Germline values: CDR1 SGHTS, CDR2 YDEGEE. CDR3 DNA: TGTGCCAGCAGCTCATTCCGGGACAGTGAAGCTTTCTTT. Its protein product is CASSSFRDSEAFF.

The rearrangement uses TRBV3-1 (or the pseudogene TRBV3-2) and TRBJ2-5; D not certain. V lost 2 bases, J lost 2 bases, and 12 bases lay in between. Germline-derived CDR1 and CDR2 are LGHDT and YNNKEL (reference sequence). The CDR3 contains 15 residues. CDR3 sequence (DNA): TGTGCCAGCAGCCAACTGTCGTCAGTTCAAGAGACCCAGTACTTC. Translating gives CASSQLSSVQETQYF.

The V gene is TRBV9, the J gene TRBJ2-1; 9 bases are a match to TRBD2. The CDR3 totals 16 residues. Germline-derived CDR1 and CDR2 are SGDLS and YYNGEE. Trimming at V came to 0 bases and at J to 2 bases, leaving 3 bases not matched to a gene. This CDR3 reads CASSVGTSDPYNEQFF. The CDR3 DNA reads TGTGCCAGCAGCGTAGGGACTAGCGATCCCTACAATGAGCAGTTCTTC.

In this sample, this clone turned up once. CDR3 sequence: CASRIPGQGRSYEQYF. The CDR3 region has the DNA TGTGCCAGCAGGATACCGGGACAGGGGCGCTCCTACGAGCAGTACTTC. The V gene is TRBV28, the J gene TRBJ2-7; 10 nucleotides agree with TRBD1. Germline CDR1 is MDHEN and CDR2 is SYDVKM. V lost 6 bases and J lost 0; bases outside the gene matches: 8. CDR3 length: 16 residues. Filled out from reference TRBV28 and TRBJ2-7, the complete variable domain reads DVKVTQSSRYLVKRTGEKVFLECVQDMDHENMFWYRQDPGLGLRLIYFSYDVKMKEKGDIPEGYSVSREKKERFSLILESASTNQTSMYLCASRIPGQGRSYEQYFGPGTRLTVT.

This rearrangement joins TRBV29-1 to TRBJ2-5, with 8 nucleotides matching TRBD2. CDR3 length: 14 amino acids. Losses at the gene ends were 3 bases for V and 1 base for J; bases not matched to a gene: 4. The germline gives CDR1 SQVTM, CDR2 ANQGSEA. CDR3 region: CSVDSSGAQETQYF. In DNA, the CDR3 is TGCAGCGTTGATAGTAGCGGGGCCCAAGAGACCCAGTACTTC.

This sequence joins TRBV19 and TRBJ2-2; tentative D call: TRBD1 (6 bases). The germline gives CDR1 LNHDA, CDR2 SQIVND (reference sequence). Trimming stripped 3 bases from V and 4 bases from J, with 12 bases between. CDR3 length equals 15 residues. Here the CDR3 reads CASSIDRSGTGELFF. The CDR3, as DNA: TGTGCCAGTAGTATTGACAGGTCGGGCACCGGGGAGCTGTTTTTT.

The chain has TRBV3-1 (or the pseudogene TRBV3-2) and TRBJ2-5, with 8 bases aligning to TRBD2. This CDR3 contains 14 residues. V was pared by 4 bases and J by 5 bases, with 6 bases of the junction left unmatched. Germline lookup yields CDR1 LGHDT and CDR2 YNNKEL (reference sequence). In DNA form, the CDR3 reads TGTGCCAGCAGCCGCCAGCGGGAGCGGGAGACCCAGTACTTC. This translates into CASSRQRERETQYF.

This clone was found a few times. The chain employs TRBV7-3 and TRBJ1-6; 9 bases fit TRBD1. V shed 5 bases, J shed 8 bases, and the junction held 4 bases outside the gene matches. Germline values: CDR1 SGHTA, CDR2 FQGTGA. This CDR3 has 14 residues. The CDR3 sequence is CASSLGQGHSPLHF. The CDR3, as DNA: TGTGCCAGCAGCCTAGGACAGGGGCATTCACCCCTCCACTTT.

The genes are TRBV5-1 and TRBJ2-7; TRBD1 matches at 9 bases. This CDR3 comprises 22 residues. The trim removed 0 bases at V and 0 bases at J, leaving 22 bases unmatched. Germline CDR1 and CDR2: SGHRS and YFSETQ. The CDR3 spells CASSLAGLPGQGFGIGSYEQYF. The CDR3 DNA follows: TGCGCCAGCAGCTTGGCCGGGCTACCGGGACAGGGATTCGGGATCGGCTCCTACGAGCAGTACTTC. Together with reference TRBV5-1 and TRBJ2-7, the CDR3 gives the full variable domain: KAGVTQTPRYLIKTRGQQVTLSCSPISGHRSVSWYQQTPGQGLQFLFEYFSETQRNKGNFPGRFSGRQFSNSRSEMNVSTLELGDSALYLCASSLAGLPGQGFGIGSYEQYFGPGTRLTVT.